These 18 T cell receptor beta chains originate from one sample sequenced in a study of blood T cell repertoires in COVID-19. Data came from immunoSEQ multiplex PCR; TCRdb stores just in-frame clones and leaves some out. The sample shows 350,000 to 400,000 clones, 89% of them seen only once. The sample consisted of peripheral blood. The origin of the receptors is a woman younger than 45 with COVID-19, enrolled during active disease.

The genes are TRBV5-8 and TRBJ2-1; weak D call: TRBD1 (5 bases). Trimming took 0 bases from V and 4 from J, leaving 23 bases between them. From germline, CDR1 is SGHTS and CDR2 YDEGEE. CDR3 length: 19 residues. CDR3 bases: TGTGCCAGCAGCTTGGGTCGAACGACAGCCATATTTACTTACAATGAGCAGTTCTTC. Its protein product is CASSLGRTTAIFTYNEQFF.

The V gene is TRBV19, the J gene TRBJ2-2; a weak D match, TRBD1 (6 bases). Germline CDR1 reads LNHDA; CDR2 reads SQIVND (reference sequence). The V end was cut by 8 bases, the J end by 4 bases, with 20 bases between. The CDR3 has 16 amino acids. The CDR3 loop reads CASQTLRDKVTGELFF. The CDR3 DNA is TGTGCCAGTCAAACCCTTCGGGACAAGGTCACCGGGGAGCTGTTTTTT.

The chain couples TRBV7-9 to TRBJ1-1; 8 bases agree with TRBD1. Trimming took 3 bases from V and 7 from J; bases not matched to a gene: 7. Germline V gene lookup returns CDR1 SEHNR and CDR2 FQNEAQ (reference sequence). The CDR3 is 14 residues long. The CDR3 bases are TGTGCCAGCAGCTTCCAACAGGGGGACTATGAAGCTTTCTTT. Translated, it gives CASSFQQGDYEAFF. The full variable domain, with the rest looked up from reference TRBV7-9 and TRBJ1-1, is DTGVSQNPRHKITKRGQNVTFRCDPISEHNRLYWYRQTLGQGPEFLTYFQNEAQLEKSRLLSDRFSAERPKGSFSTLEIQRTEQGDSAMYLCASSFQQGDYEAFFGQGTRLTVV.

In nucleotides, the CDR3 is TGTGCCAGCAGGTCTAGCGGAAAAAGAGATACGCAGTATTTT. Protein: CASRSSGKRDTQYF. The chain employs TRBV27 and TRBJ2-3, with 7 nucleotides matching TRBD2. Germline CDR1 and CDR2: MNHEY and SMNVEV (reference sequence). The CDR3 consists of 14 residues. Trimming took 6 bases from V and 5 from J; bases not matched to a gene: 8.

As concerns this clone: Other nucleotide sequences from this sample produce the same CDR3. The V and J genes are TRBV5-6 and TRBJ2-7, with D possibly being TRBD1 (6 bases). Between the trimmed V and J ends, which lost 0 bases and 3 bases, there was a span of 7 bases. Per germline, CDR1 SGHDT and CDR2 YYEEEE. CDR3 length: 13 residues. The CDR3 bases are TGTGCCAGCAGCTTGGTGACAGGCTACGAGCAGTACTTC. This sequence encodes CASSLVTGYEQYF.

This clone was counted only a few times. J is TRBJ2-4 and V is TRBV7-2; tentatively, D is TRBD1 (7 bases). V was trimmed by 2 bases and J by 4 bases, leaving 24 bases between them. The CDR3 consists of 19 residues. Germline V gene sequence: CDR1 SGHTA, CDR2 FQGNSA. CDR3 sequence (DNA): TGTGCCAGCAGCTTACCCCGCGAAGGAGGGGGCTTAGGGAAAAACATTCAGTACTTC. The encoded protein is CASSLPREGGGLGKNIQYF.

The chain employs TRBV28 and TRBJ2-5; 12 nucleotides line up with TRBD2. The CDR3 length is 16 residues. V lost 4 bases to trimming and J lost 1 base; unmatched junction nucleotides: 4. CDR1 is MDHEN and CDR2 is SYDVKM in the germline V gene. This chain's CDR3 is CASSYGLAGIQETQYF. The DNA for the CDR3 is TGTGCCAGCAGTTACGGACTAGCGGGGATCCAAGAGACCCAGTACTTC.

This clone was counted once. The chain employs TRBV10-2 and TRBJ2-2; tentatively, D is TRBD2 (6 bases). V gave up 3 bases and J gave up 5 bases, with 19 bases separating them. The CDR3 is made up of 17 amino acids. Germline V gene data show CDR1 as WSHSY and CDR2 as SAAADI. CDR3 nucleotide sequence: TGCGCCAGCAGTGAACGGGACTCCACTTTTTTAACCGGGGAGCTGTTTTTT. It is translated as CASSERDSTFLTGELFF.

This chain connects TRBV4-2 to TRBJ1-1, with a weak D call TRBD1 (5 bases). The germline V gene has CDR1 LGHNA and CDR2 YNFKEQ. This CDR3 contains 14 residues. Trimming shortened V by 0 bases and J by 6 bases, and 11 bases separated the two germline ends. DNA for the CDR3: TGTGCCAGCAGCCAAGAAGTGGGCAGGGCTGAAGCTTTCTTT. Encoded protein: CASSQEVGRAEAFF.

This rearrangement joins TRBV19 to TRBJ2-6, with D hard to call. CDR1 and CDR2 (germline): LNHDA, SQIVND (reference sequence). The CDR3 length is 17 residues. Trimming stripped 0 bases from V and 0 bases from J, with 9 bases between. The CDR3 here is CASSIEGRHSGANVLTF. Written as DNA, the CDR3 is TGTGCCAGTAGTATAGAGGGCCGCCACTCTGGGGCCAACGTCCTGACTTTC. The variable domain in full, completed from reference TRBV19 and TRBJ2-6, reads DGGITQSPKYLFRKEGQNVTLSCEQNLNHDAMYWYRQDPGQGLRLIYYSQIVNDFQKGDIAEGYSVSREKKESFPLTVTSAQKNPTAFYLCASSIEGRHSGANVLTFGAGSRLTVL.

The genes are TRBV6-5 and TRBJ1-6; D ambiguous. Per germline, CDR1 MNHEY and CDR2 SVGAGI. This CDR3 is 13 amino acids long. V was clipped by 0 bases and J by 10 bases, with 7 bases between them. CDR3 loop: CASSYSTYSPLHF. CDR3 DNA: TGTGCCAGCAGTTACTCGACTTACTCACCCCTCCACTTT.

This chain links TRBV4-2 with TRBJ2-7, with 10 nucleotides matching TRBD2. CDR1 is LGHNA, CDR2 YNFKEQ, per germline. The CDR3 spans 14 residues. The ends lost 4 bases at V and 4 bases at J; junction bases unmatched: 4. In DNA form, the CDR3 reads TGTGCCAGCAGCCCCCTAGCGGGGGTGTACGAGCAGTACTTC. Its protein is CASSPLAGVYEQYF.

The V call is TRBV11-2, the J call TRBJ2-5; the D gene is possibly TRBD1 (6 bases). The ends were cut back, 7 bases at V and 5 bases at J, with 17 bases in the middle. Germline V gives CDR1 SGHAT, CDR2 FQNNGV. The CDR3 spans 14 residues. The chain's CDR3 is CASTFWGRGETQYF. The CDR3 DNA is TGTGCCAGCACCTTTTGGGGGCGCGGCGAGACCCAGTACTTC.

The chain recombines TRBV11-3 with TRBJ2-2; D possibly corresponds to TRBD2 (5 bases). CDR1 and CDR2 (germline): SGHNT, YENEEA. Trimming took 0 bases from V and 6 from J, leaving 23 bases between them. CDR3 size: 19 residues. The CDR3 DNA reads TGTGCCAGCAGCTTAGATGAGCTACGTGAGGGCAATAGCCCCGGGGAGCTGTTTTTT. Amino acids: CASSLDELREGNSPGELFF.

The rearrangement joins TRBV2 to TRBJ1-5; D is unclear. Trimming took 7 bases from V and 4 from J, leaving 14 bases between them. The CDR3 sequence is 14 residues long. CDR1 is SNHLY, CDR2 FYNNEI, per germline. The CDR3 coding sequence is TGTGCCAGCAAACCGTTTCGGTCTAATCAGCCCCAGCATTTT. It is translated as CASKPFRSNQPQHF.

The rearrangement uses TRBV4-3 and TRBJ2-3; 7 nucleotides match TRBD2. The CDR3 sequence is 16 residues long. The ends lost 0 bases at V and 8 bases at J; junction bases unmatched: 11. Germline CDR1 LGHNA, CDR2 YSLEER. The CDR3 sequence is CASSQEGGSQRTTQYF. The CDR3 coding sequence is TGCGCCAGCAGCCAAGAGGGGGGGAGCCAGAGAACTACGCAGTATTTT.

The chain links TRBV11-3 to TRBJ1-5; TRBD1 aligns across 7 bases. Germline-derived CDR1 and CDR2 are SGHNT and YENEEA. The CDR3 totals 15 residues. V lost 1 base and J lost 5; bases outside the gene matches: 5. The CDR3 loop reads CASSLVRQGDQPQHF. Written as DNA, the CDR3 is TGTGCCAGCAGCTTAGTGAGACAGGGCGATCAGCCCCAGCATTTT.

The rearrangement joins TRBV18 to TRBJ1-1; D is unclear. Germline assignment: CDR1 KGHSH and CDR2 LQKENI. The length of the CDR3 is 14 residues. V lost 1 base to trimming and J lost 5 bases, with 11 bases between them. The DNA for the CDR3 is TGTGCCAGCTCACCACGACGCGGAGAAACTGAAGCTTTCTTT. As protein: CASSPRRGETEAFF.